This T cell receptor (beta chain) is drawn from a study of blood T cell repertoires in COVID-19. The germline gives CDR1 MNHEY, CDR2 SVGAGI. Trimming removed 4 bases at V and 11 bases at J, with 15 bases between. The CDR3 is made up of 14 amino acids. Authors' processing steps: Reference gene primer amplification yielded estimated nucleated cell counts. Sequencing used immunoSEQ multiplex PCR; TCRdb keeps in-frame clones, though not all of them. V, J and clone size are taken as reported in that table, and D and trimming were inferred from the DNA itself. The sample holds 90,000 to 120,000 clones, roughly 82% seen once.

This TCR was sampled from a man in his 60s with acute or convalescent COVID-19. V is TRBV6-5 and J is TRBJ1-6, with a possible D match to TRBD1 (6 bases). The sample consisted of peripheral blood. CDR3 coding DNA: TGTGCCAGCAGTTCCTTAGGGGGTTCGGCACCCCTCCACTTT. This sequence encodes CASSSLGGSAPLHF.